This T cell receptor beta chain was identified during a study of cytomegalovirus exposure and HLA in healthy donors. The CDR3 length is 14 residues. Per germline, CDR1 SEHNR and CDR2 FQNEAQ (reference sequence). V lost 1 base and J 1 base, leaving 7 bases between the germline ends. PCR amplification relied on 60 Vbeta primers (plus 13 Jbeta primers). Using immunoSEQ multiplex PCR, the repertoire was profiled, and TCRdb retains in-frame clones only, with some absent. The sample carries about 210,000 clones, over 75% recorded once. In its sample, this clone was seen once. Its antigen is unidentified. Study-level findings and limits: Most of the TCR beta V segments (in an earlier analysis) were productive either about 90% or about 30% of the time. CMV serostatus was the only recorded immune exposure for donors.

V and J are TRBV7-9 and TRBJ1-1; D ambiguous. The sequencing sample was made of PBMCs. The TCR comes from a woman in her fifties or sixties in good health and CMV-seropositive. CDR3 sequence (DNA): TGTGCCAGCAGCTTAGTGAGCGAGAACACTGAAGCTTTCTTT. Amino acid sequence: CASSLVSENTEAFF.